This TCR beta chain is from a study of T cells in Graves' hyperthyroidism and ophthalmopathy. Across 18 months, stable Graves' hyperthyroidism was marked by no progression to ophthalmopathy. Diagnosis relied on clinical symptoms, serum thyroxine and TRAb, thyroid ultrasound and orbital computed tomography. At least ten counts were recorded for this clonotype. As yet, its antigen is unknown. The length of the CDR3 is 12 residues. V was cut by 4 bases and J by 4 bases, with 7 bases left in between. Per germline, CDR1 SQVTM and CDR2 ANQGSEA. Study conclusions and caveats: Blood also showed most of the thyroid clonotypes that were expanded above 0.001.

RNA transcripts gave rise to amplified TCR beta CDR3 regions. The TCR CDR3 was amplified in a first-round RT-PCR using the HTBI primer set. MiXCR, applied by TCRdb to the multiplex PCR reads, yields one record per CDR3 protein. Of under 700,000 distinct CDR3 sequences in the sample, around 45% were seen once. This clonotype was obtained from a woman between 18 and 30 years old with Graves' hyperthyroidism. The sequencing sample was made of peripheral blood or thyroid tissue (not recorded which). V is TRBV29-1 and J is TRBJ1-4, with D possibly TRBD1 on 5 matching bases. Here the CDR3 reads CSVGQHNEKLFF. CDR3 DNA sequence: TGCAGCGTTGGACAGCATAATGAAAAACTGTTTTTT.